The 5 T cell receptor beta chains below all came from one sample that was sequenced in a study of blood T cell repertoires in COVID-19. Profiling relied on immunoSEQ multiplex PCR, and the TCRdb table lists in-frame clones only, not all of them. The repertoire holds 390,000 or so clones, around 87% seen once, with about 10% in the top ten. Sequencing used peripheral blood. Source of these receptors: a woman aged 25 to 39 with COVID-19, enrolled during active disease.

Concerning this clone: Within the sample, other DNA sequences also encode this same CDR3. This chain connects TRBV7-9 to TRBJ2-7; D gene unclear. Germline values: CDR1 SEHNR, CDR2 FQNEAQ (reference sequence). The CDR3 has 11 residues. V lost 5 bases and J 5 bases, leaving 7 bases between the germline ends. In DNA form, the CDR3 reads TGTGCCAGCAGCCTGAGCGACGAGCAGTACTTC. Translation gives CASSLSDEQYF.

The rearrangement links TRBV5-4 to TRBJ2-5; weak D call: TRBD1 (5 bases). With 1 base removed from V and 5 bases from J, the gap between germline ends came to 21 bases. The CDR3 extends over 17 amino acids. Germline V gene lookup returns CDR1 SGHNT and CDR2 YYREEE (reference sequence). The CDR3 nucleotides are TGTGCCAGCAGCTTGTTACCCCAGGGTGCCGAAAAGGAGACCCAGTACTTC. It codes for CASSLLPQGAEKETQYF.

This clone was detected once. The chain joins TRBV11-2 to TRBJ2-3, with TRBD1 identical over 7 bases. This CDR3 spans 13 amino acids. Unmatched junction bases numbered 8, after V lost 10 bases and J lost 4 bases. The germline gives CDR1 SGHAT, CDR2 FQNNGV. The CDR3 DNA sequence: TGTGCCACCGCCTGGGACAGACCAGATACGCAGTATTTT. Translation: CATAWDRPDTQYF.

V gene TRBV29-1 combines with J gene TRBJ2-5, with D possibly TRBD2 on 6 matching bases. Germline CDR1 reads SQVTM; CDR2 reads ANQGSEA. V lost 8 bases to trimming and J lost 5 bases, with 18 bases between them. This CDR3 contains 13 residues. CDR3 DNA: TGCAGCACCGCGGCGGGGAATGGTGAGACCCAGTACTTC. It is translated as CSTAAGNGETQYF. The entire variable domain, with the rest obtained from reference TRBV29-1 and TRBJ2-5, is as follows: SAVISQKPSRDICQRGTSLTIQCQVDSQVTMMFWYRQQPGQSLTLIATANQGSEATYESGFVIDKFPISRPNLTFSTLTVSNMSPEDSSIYLCSTAAGNGETQYFGPGTRLLVL.

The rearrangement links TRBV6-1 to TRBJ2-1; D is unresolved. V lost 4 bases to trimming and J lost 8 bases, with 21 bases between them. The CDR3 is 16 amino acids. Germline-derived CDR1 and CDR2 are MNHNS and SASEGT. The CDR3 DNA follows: TGTGCCAGCAGTGCGCCCACTCTATCGGGTTCCCATGAGCAGTTCTTC. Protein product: CASSAPTLSGSHEQFF.